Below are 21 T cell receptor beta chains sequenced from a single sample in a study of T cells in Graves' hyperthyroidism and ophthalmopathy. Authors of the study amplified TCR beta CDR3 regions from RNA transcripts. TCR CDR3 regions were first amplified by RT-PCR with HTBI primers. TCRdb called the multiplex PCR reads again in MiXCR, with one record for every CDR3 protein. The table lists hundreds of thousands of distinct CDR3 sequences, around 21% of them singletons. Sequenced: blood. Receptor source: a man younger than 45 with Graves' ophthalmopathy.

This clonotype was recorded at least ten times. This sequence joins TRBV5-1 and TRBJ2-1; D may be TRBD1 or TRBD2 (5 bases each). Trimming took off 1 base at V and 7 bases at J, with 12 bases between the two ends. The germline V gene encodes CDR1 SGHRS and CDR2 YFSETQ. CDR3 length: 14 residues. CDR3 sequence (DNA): TGCGCCAGCAGCTTGCCAGAATGGGGGAATGAGCAGTTCTTC. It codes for CASSLPEWGNEQFF. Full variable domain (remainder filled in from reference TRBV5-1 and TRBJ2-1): KAGVTQTPRYLIKTRGQQVTLSCSPISGHRSVSWYQQTPGQGLQFLFEYFSETQRNKGNFPGRFSGRQFSNSRSEMNVSTLELGDSALYLCASSLPEWGNEQFFGPGTRLTVL.

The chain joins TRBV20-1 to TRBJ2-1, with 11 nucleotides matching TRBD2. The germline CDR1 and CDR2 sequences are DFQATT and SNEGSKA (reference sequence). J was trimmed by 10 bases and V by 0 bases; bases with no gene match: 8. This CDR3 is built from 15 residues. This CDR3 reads CSARDPTSGAYEQFF. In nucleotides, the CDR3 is TGCAGTGCTAGAGATCCGACTAGCGGGGCCTACGAGCAGTTCTTC.

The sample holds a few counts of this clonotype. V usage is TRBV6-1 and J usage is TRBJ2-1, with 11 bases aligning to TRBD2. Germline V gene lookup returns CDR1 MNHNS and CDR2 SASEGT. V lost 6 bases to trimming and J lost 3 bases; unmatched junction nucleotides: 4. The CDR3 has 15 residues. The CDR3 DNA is TGTGCCAGCAGGATGCTAGCGGGAGGCTACAATGAGCAGTTCTTC. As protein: CASRMLAGGYNEQFF.

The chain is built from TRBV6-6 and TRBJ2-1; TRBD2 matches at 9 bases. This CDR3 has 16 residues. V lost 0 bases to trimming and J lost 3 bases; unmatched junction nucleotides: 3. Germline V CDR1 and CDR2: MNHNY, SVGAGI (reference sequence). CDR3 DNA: TGTGCCAGCAGTTACTCGGGACTAGCCTACTACAATGAGCAGTTCTTC. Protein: CASSYSGLAYYNEQFF.

The CDR3 coding sequence is TGTGCCAGCAGTTCAACTGTCGCCGGTTCAAACATTCAGTACTTC. The encoded protein is CASSSTVAGSNIQYF. The genes are TRBV6-2 or TRBV6-3 and TRBJ2-4, with D hard to call. The germline gives CDR1 MNHEY, CDR2 SVGEGT. V lost 4 bases to trimming and J lost 6 bases, with 16 bases between them. CDR3 length: 15 amino acids.

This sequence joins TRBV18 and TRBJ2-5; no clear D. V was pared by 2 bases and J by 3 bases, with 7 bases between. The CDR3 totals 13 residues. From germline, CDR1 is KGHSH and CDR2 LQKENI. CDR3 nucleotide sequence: TGTGCCAGCTCACCAGAGCTCGAAGAGACCCAGTACTTC. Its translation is CASSPELEETQYF.

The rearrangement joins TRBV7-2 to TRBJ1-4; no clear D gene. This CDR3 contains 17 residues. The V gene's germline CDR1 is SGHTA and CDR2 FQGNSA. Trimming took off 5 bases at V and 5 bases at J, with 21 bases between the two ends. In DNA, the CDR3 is TGTGCCAGCAGCCTAAACGCCTTGGACGGCGGAAATGAAAAACTGTTTTTT. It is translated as CASSLNALDGGNEKLFF. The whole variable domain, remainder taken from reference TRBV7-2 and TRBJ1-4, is GAGVSQSPSNKVTEKGKDVELRCDPISGHTALYWYRQSLGQGLEFLIYFQGNSAPDKSGLPSDRFSAERTGGSVSTLTIQRTQQEDSAVYLCASSLNALDGGNEKLFFGSGTQLSVL.

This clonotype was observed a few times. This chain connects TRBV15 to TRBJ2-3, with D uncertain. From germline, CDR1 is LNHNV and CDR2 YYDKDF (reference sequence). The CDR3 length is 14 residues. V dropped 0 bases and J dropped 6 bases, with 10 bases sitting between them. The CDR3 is CATSREGRVDTQYF. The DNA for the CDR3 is TGTGCCACCAGCAGAGAAGGCCGGGTGGATACGCAGTATTTT.

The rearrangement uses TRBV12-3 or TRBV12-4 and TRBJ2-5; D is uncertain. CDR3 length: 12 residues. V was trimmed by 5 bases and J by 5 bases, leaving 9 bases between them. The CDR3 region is CASSGPRETQYF. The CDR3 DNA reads TGTGCCAGCAGTGGGCCAAGGGAGACCCAGTACTTC.

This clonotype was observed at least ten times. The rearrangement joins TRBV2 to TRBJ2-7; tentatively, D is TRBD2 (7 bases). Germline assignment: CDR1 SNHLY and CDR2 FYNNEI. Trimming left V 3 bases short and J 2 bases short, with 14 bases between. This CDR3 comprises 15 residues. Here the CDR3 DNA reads TGTGCCAGCAGTGAGGGGGCTAGCGGAACCTACGAGCAGTACTTC. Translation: CASSEGASGTYEQYF.

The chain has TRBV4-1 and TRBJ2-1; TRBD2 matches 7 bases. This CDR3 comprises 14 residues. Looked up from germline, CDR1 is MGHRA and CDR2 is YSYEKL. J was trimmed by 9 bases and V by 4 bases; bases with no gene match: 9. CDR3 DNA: TGCGCCAGCAGCCGCCGGGGGACTACCGGTGAGCAGTTCTTC. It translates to CASSRRGTTGEQFF.

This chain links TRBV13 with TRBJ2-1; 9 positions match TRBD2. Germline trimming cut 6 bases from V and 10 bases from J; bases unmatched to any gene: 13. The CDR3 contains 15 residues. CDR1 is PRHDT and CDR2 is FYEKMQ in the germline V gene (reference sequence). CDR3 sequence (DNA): TGTGCCAGCAGGTCCGGGACTAGCTCCAGGGGGGAGCAGTTCTTC. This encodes CASRSGTSSRGEQFF.

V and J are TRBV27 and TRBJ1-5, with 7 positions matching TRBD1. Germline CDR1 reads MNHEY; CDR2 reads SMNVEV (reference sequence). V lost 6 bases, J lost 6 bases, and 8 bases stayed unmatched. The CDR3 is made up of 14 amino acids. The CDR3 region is CASSPQGVGQPQHF. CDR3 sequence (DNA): TGTGCCAGCAGCCCTCAGGGGGTAGGTCAGCCCCAGCATTTT.

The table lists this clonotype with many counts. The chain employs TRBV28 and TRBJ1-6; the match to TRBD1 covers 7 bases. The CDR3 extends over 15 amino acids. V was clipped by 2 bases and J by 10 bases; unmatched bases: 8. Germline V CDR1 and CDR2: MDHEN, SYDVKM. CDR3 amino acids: CASSLRDSPESPLHF. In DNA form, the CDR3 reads TGTGCCAGCAGTTTAAGGGACAGCCCCGAGTCACCCCTCCACTTT. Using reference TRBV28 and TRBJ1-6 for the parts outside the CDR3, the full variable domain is DVKVTQSSRYLVKRTGEKVFLECVQDMDHENMFWYRQDPGLGLRLIYFSYDVKMKEKGDIPEGYSVSREKKERFSLILESASTNQTSMYLCASSLRDSPESPLHFGNGTRLTVT.

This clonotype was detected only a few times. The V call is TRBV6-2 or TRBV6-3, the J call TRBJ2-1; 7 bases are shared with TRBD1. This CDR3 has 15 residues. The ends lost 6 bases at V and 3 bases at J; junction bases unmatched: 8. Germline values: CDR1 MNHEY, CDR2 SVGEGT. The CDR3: CASSQADRHYNEQFF. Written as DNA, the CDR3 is TGTGCCAGCAGCCAAGCGGACAGGCACTACAATGAGCAGTTCTTC.

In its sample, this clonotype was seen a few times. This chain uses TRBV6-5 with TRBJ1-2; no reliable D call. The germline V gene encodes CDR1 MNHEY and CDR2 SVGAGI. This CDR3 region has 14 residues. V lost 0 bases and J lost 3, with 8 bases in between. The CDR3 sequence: CASSYSGLYYGYTF. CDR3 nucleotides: TGTGCCAGCAGTTACTCAGGGCTATACTATGGCTACACCTTC.

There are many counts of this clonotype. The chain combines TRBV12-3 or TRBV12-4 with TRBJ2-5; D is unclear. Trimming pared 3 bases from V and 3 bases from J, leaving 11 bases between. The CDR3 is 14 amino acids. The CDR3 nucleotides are TGTGCCAGCAGTTTGATGTCTTTTAAAGAGACCCAGTACTTC. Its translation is CASSLMSFKETQYF.

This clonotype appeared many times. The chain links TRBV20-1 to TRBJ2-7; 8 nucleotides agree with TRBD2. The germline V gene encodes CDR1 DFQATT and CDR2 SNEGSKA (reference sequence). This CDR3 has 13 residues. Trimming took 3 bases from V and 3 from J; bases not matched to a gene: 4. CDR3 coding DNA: TGCAGTGCTAGGACTAGCGTTGACTACGAGCAGTACTTC. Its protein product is CSARTSVDYEQYF.

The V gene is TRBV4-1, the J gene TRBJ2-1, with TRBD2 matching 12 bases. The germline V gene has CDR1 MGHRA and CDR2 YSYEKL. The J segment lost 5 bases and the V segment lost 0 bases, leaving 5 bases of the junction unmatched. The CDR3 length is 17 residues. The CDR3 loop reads CASSQEGGLAGNNEQFF. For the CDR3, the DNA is TGCGCCAGCAGCCAAGAGGGTGGACTAGCGGGAAACAATGAGCAGTTCTTC.

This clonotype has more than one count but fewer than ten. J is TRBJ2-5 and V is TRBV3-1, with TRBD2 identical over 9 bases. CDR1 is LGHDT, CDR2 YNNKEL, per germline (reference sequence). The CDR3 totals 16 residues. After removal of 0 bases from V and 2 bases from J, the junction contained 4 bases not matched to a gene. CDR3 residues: CASSQDLAGDQETQYF. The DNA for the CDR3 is TGTGCCAGCAGCCAAGATTTAGCGGGAGATCAAGAGACCCAGTACTTC.

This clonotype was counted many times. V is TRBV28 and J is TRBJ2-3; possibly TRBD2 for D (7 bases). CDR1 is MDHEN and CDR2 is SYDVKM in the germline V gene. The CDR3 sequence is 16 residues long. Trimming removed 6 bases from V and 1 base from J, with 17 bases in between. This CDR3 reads CASSPLGEGGTDTQYF. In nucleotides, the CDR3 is TGTGCCAGCAGCCCCCTGGGGGAGGGGGGCACAGATACGCAGTATTTT.